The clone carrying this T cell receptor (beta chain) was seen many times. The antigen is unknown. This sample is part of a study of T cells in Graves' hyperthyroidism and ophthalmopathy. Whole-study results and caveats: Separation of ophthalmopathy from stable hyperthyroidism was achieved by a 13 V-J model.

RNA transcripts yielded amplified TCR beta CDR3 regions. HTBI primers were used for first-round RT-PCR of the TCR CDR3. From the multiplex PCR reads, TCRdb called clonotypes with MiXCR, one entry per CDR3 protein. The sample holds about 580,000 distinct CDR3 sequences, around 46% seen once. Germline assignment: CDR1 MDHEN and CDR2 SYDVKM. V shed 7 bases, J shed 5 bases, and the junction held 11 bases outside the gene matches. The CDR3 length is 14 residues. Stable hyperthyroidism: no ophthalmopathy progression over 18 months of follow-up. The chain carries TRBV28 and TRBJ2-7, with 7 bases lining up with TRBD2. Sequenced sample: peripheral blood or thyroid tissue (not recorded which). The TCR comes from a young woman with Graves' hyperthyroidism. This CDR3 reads CASTWEGPVNEQYF. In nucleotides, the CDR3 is TGTGCCAGCACCTGGGAGGGACCGGTGAACGAGCAGTACTTC. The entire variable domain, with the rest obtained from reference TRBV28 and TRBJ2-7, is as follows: DVKVTQSSRYLVKRTGEKVFLECVQDMDHENMFWYRQDPGLGLRLIYFSYDVKMKEKGDIPEGYSVSREKKERFSLILESASTNQTSMYLCASTWEGPVNEQYFGPGTRLTVT.